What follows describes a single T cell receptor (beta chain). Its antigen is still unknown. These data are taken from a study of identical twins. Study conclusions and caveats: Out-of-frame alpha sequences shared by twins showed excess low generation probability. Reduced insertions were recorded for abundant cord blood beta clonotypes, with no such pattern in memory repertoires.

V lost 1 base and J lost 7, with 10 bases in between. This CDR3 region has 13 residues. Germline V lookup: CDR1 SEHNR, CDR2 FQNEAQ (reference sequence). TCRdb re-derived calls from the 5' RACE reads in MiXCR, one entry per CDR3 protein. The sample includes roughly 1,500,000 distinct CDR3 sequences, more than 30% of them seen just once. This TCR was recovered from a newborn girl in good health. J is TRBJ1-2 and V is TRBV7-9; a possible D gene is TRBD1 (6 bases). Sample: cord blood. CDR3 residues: CASSLDLQGGYTF. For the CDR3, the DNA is TGTGCCAGCAGCTTAGACCTACAGGGTGGCTACACCTTC.